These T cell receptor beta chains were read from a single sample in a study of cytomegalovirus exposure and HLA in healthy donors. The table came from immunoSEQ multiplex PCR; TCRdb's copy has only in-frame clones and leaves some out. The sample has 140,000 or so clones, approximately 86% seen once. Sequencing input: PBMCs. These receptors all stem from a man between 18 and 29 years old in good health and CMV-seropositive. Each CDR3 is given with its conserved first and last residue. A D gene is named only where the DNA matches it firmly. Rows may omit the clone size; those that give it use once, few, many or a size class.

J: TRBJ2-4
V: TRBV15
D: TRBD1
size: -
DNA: TGTGCCACCAGCAGATTACAGGGGGCGCAGGACATTCAGTACTTC
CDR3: CATSRLQGAQDIQYF

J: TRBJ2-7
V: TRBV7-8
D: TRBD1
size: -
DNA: TGTGCCAGCAGCTCTGGACAGGGCATCGAGCAGTACTTC
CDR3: CASSSGQGIEQYF

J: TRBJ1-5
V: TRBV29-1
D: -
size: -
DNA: TGCAGCGTTGGGGCGGGGTTTAATCAGCCCCAGCATTTT
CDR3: CSVGAGFNQPQHF

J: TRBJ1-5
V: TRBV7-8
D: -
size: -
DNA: TGTGCCAGCAGGCCCAACTATAGCAATCAGCCCCAGCATTTT
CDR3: CASRPNYSNQPQHF

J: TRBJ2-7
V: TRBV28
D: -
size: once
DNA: TGTGCCAGCAGCTACCGGGGAGGCACCGAGCAGTACTTC
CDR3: CASSYRGGTEQYF

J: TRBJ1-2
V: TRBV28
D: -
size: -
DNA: TGTGCCAGCAGTTTAGTGACAGAGTATGGCTACACCTTC
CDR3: CASSLVTEYGYTF

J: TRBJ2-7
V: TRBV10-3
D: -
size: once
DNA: TGTGCCATCAGTGGGGGATGGCTTGAGGGCGAGCAGTACTTC
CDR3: CAISGGWLEGEQYF

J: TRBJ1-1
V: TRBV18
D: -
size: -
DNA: TGTGCCAGCTCACCAAGTGAGGGGGTGAACACTGAAGCTTTCTTT
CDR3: CASSPSEGVNTEAFF

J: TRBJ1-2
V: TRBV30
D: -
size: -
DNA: TGTGCCTGGATTAACGACAGGAGGAACTATGGCTACACCTTC
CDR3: CAWINDRRNYGYTF

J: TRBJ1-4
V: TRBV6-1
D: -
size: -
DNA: TGTGCCAGCAGTGTAGATTCCAGCGGTAATGAAAAACTGTTTTTT
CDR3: CASSVDSSGNEKLFF

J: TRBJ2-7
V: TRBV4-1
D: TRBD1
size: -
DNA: TGCGCCAGCAGCCAAGAGGGACAGGGGGTGGAAGAGCAGTACTTC
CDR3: CASSQEGQGVEEQYF

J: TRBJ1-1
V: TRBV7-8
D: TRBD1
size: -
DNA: TGTGCCAGCAGGGCCCCGAGACAGGGACGGATGAACACTGAAGCTTTCTTT
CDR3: CASRAPRQGRMNTEAFF

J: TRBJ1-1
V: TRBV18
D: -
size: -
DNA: TGTGCCAGCTCACCCCTGGGGGCAGGGTTGAACACTGAAGCTTTCTTT
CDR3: CASSPLGAGLNTEAFF

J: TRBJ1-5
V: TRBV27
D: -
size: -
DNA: TGTGCCAGCAGTTTAGTGGGGGGGTTCCCAAATCAGCCCCAGCATTTT
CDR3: CASSLVGGFPNQPQHF

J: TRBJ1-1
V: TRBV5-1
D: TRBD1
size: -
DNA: TGCGCCAGCAGCTTAACAGGGGCTACGAACACTGAAGCTTTCTTT
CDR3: CASSLTGATNTEAFF

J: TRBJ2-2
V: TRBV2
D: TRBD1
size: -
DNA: TGTGCCAGCAGGTCAACAGGGGCACGCACCGGGGAGCTGTTTTTT
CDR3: CASRSTGARTGELFF

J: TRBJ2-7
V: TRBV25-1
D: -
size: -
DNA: TGTGCCAGCTCTTTAGGGAACAGGGAAGGGCAGTACTTC
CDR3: CASSLGNREGQYF